This T cell receptor (beta chain) appears in the sequencing data of a study of PD-1 blockade in classical Hodgkin lymphoma. The method was immunoSEQ multiplex PCR; TCRdb's version includes in-frame clones alone and lacks a portion of them. The sample shows tens of thousands of clones, roughly nine tenths of them seen only once. With respect to this clone: What it recognizes is unknown.

Notes on the study in general: Relapsed/refractory patients reportedly had lower baseline diversity than newly diagnosed patients.

Germline V gives CDR1 MNHEY, CDR2 SMNVEV (reference sequence). CDR3 size: 13 residues. Deletions cut 5 bases from V and 6 bases from J, with 14 bases between. Time point given: cycle 4 day 1 (C4D1), after five to seven weeks of nivolumab. In every patient, relapse followed autologous stem cell transplantation, while exposure to brentuximab vedotin differed. The TCR was taken from a human donor with classical Hodgkin lymphoma. Sample: peripheral blood mononuclear cells (PBMCs), taken before the fourth cycle of nivolumab. The chain is built from TRBV27 and TRBJ2-7; tentatively, D is TRBD2 (5 bases). Written as DNA, the CDR3 is TGTGCCAGCAGTACCGGACGGACTCTCGAGCAGTACTTC. Protein: CASSTGRTLEQYF.